The subject of this entry is one TCR beta chain. This clonotype was counted many times. This receptor's antigen is unknown. No quality values exist for individual bases; no much larger clone is one base distant. The data are from a study of T-cell reconstitution after alpha-beta-depleted transplantation in children (dated by TCRdb to the mid-2010s). Turning to the overall study: T-cell immune reconstitution after TCRalphabeta/CD19-depleted allogeneic hematopoietic cell transplantation in children was quantitatively tracked in the study by means of TCR repertoire profiling.

The sample's treatment or condition label, decoded: allogeneic hematopoietic cell transplantation with graft depleted of TCRalphabeta T cells and CD19 B cells. Transplant recipients were children who received TCRalphabeta/CD19-depleted allogeneic hematopoietic cell grafts. CDR3 length: 16 amino acids, cysteine to phenylalanine. The sequence is cut down to CDR3 DNA, 48 bases in frame from base 1. V is trimmed back by 7 bases and J by 4 bases, and the junction contains 10 bases that no gene match accounts for. In the germline V gene, CDR1 corresponds to MNHEY and CDR2 to SVGEGT. The library was built by means of PCR. The instrument was an Illumina HiSeq 2500. Molecular barcoding was employed in the preparation of TCR libraries, with unique molecular identifiers being used to normalize TCRbeta repertoire quantification. TCRdb trimmed the raw reads at Q25, called clones with MiXCR and kept productive beta chains. Each CDR3 protein appears once, grouped with its most common genes and DNA. In all, the sample holds some 550,000 distinct CDR3 sequences, and roughly 23% of those were seen once. The ten largest clonotypes hold around an eighth of the sample.

General study outcomes and caveats: About two months after transplant, the apparently early recovery of alphabetaT-cell counts reportedly depended on just several hundred clones that had expanded rapidly and came from non-depleted graft cells. In some patients, the high TCRbeta diversity seen at day 60 was put down to recipient T cells and intrathymic progenitors that had survived conditioning. The frequencies of hyperexpanded clones fell over the following months, and after one year, T-cell counts and TCRbeta diversity were mostly attributed to newly produced T cells.

The sequence links TRBV6-2 or TRBV6-3 to TRBJ1-5; TRBD1 agrees with 10 junctional bases. This TCR was recovered from a boy under two years old who had a stem cell transplant for acute myeloid leukemia, so the T cells may come from the graft donor. The sequencing used PBMCs, mostly from graft donor cells, collected 360 days after TCRalphabeta/CD19-depleted stem cell transplant. The CDR3 corresponds to CASTRAGDRGNQPQHF. The nucleotide sequence reads TGTGCCAGCACCCGGGCCGGGGACAGGGGAAATCAGCCCCAGCATTTT.